The 4 T cell receptor beta chains listed next were all sequenced from one sample in a study of memory CD4+ T cells and cytomegalovirus serostatus. Clones were read by immunoSEQ multiplex PCR, and TCRdb kept only the in-frame ones, dropping some. The data hold roughly 50,000 clones, with roughly 85% observed a single time. Single viable CD3+CD4+CD8-CD45RO+ cells were sorted as the memory CD4+ T cells. Source material: memory CD4+ T cells from blood. These receptors all stem from an adult in good health and CMV-seronegative. Some clones in this sample may be carry-over from other donors' samples.

This clone was observed a few times. The CDR3 nucleotides read TGTGCCAGCAGGGGGGGACTAGCGAAAGATACGCAGTATTTT. Protein sequence: CASRGGLAKDTQYF. The chain combines TRBV9 with TRBJ2-3, with 10 bases identical to TRBD2. The CDR3 extends over 14 amino acids. CDR1 and CDR2 from the germline V gene are SGDLS and YYNGEE. V lost 5 bases, J lost 5 bases, and 5 bases stayed unmatched.

V and J are TRBV18 and TRBJ2-1; either TRBD1 or TRBD2 may supply D (6 bases each). Germline V CDR1 and CDR2: KGHSH, LQKENI. This CDR3 is 17 amino acids long. Trimming left V 2 bases short and J 4 bases short, with 18 bases between. The CDR3 DNA follows: TGTGCCAGCTCACCAGAAGGGGGAGGCCGTTGGTACAATGAGCAGTTCTTC. Protein sequence: CASSPEGGGRWYNEQFF.

This chain connects TRBV5-4 to TRBJ2-5; TRBD2 agrees at 11 bases. The germline V gene encodes CDR1 SGHNT and CDR2 YYREEE (reference sequence). V lost 1 base, J lost 3 bases, and 5 bases stayed unmatched. There are 16 residues in the CDR3. The CDR3 sequence is CASSLFTTSGKETQYF. The CDR3 DNA follows: TGTGCCAGCAGCTTGTTTACGACTAGCGGGAAAGAGACCCAGTACTTC. Filled out from reference TRBV5-4 and TRBJ2-5, the complete variable domain reads ETGVTQSPTHLIKTRGQQVTLRCSSQSGHNTVSWYQQALGQGPQFIFQYYREEENGRGNFPPRFSGLQFPNYSSELNVNALELDDSALYLCASSLFTTSGKETQYFGPGTRLLVL.

V gene TRBV6-1 combines with J gene TRBJ1-2, with 9 bases matching TRBD1. Germline V gene sequence: CDR1 MNHNS, CDR2 SASEGT. V was clipped by 3 bases and J by 2 bases; unmatched bases: 7. The CDR3 is made up of 16 amino acids. The CDR3 DNA is TGTGCCAGCAGTGACCCCACAGGGGGCCTCAACTATGGCTACACCTTC. Translating gives CASSDPTGGLNYGYTF.